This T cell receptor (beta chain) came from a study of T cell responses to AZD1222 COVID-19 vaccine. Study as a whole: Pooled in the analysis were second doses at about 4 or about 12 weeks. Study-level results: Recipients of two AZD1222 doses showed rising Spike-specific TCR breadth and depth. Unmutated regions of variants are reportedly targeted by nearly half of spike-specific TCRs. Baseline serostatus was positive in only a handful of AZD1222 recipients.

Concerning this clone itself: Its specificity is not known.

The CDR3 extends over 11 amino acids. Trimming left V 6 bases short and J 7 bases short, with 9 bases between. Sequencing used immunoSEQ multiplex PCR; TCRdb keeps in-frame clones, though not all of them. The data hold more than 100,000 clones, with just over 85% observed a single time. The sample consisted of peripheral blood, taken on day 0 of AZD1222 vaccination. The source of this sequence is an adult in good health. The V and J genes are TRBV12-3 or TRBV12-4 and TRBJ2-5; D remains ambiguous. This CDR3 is CASSLHGTQYF. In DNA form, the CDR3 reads TGTGCCAGCAGCCTACACGGGACCCAGTACTTC.